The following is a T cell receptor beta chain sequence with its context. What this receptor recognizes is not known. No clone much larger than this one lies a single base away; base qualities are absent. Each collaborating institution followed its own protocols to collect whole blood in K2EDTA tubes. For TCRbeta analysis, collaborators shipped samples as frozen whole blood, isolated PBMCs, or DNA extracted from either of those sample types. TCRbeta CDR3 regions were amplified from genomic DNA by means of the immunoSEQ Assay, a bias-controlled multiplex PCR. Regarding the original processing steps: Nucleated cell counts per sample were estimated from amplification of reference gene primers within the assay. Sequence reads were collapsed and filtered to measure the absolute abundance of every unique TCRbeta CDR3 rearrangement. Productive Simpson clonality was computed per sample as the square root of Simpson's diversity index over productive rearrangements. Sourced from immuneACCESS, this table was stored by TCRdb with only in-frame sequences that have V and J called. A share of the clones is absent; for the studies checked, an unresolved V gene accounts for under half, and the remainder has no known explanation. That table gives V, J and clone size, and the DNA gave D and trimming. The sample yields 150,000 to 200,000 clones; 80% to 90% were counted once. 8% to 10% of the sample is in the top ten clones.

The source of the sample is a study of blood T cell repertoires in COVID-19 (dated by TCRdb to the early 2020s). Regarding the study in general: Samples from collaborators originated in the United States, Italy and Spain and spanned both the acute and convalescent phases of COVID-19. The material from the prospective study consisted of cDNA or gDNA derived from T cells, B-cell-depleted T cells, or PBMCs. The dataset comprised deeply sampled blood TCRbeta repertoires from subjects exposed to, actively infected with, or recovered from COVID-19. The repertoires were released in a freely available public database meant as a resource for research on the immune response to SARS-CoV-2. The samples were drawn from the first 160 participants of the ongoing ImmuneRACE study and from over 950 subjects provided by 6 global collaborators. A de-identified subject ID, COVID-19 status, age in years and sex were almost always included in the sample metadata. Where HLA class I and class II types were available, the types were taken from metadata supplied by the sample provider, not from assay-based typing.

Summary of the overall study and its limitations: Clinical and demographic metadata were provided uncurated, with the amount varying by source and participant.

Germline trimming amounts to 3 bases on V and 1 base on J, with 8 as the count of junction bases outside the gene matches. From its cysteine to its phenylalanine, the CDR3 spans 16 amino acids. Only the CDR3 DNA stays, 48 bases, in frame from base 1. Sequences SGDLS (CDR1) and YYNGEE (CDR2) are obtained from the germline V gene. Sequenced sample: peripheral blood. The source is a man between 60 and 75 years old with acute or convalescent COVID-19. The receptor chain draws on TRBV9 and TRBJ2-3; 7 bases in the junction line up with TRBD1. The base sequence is TGTGCCAGCAGCGCGGATCCTACAGGGGGCACAGATACGCAGTATTTT. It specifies CASSADPTGGTDTQYF.